One and the same sample provided the 24 T cell receptor beta chains below, sequenced in a study of blood T cell repertoires in COVID-19. Only in-frame clones appear in the TCRdb table, and some are missing; sequencing was by immunoSEQ multiplex PCR. Found here are 200,000 to 250,000 clones, 65% to 90% of them singletons; the top ten hold roughly 8.7%. Sample: peripheral blood. Receptors were obtained from a man in his fifties with active or convalescent COVID-19.

Written as DNA, the CDR3 is TGTGCCAGCAGCTCCCTGACTAGCGGATACTCCTACGAGCAGTACTTC. It codes for CASSSLTSGYSYEQYF. J is TRBJ2-7 and V is TRBV5-4; 9 positions match TRBD2. This CDR3 region has 16 residues. The germline CDR1 and CDR2 sequences are SGHNT and YYREEE (reference sequence). The V gene end was trimmed by 3 bases and the J gene end by 0 bases; junction bases not matched to a gene: 7.

The chain is built from TRBV6-6 and TRBJ1-5, with 7 bases lining up with TRBD1. The CDR3 has 16 amino acids. Germline lookup yields CDR1 MNHNY and CDR2 SVGAGI (reference sequence). The V gene end was trimmed by 8 bases and the J gene end by 4 bases; junction bases not matched to a gene: 14. CDR3 protein: CASRPTGTELNQPQHF. Written as DNA, the CDR3 is TGTGCCAGCCGCCCAACCGGGACAGAACTTAATCAGCCCCAGCATTTT.

This sequence joins TRBV5-6 and TRBJ2-3, with 7 bases aligning to TRBD1. V trimming: 2 bases; J trimming: 4 bases; junction bases outside the gene matches: 4. CDR3 size: 14 residues. Germline V CDR1 and CDR2: SGHDT, YYEEEE. CDR3 nucleotide sequence: TGTGCCAGCAGCTTAACGACAGGGCCAGATACGCAGTATTTT. Residues: CASSLTTGPDTQYF.

This clone appeared once. The V call is TRBV7-8, the J call TRBJ1-1; tentatively, D is TRBD1 (5 bases). The CDR3 is 14 amino acids. In germline, CDR1 is SGHVS, CDR2 FQNEAQ. The germline V and J ends were trimmed by 1 base and 3 bases, with 9 bases remaining between them. As DNA, the CDR3 is TGTGCCAGCAGCTTAGACGACAGTTACACTGAAGCTTTCTTT. Its translation is CASSLDDSYTEAFF. The full variable domain, rest sourced from reference TRBV7-8 and TRBJ1-1, is GAGVSQSPRYKVAKRGQDVALRCDPISGHVSLFWYQQALGQGPEFLTYFQNEAQLDKSGLPSDRFFAERPEGSVSTLKIQRTQQEDSAVYLCASSLDDSYTEAFFGQGTRLTVV.

The V and J genes are TRBV7-2 and TRBJ1-2, with D possibly matching TRBD1 (6 bases). Trimming removed 5 bases from V and 5 bases from J, with 12 bases in between. Germline CDR1 SGHTA, CDR2 FQGNSA. This CDR3 comprises 13 residues. CDR3 bases: TGTGCCAGCAGCCCCGACAGGCGTTATGGCTACACCTTC. Encoded protein: CASSPDRRYGYTF.

The J gene is TRBJ2-7, the V gene TRBV19, with TRBD1 as a possible D gene (6 bases). The CDR3 totals 13 residues. With 5 bases removed from V and 2 bases from J, the gap between germline ends came to 10 bases. From germline, CDR1 is LNHDA and CDR2 SQIVND (reference sequence). The CDR3: CASSPRQAYEQYF. In DNA form, the CDR3 reads TGTGCCAGTAGTCCCCGACAGGCCTACGAGCAGTACTTC.

This chain connects TRBV9 to TRBJ2-1; no clear D. This CDR3 comprises 13 residues. V was clipped by 2 bases and J by 7 bases, with 10 bases between them. Germline loops: CDR1 SGDLS, CDR2 YYNGEE. This chain's CDR3 is CASSVGSMNEQFF. For the CDR3, the DNA is TGTGCCAGCAGCGTGGGCTCAATGAATGAGCAGTTCTTC. The full variable domain, rest sourced from reference TRBV9 and TRBJ2-1, is DSGVTQTPKHLITATGQRVTLRCSPRSGDLSVYWYQQSLDQGLQFLIQYYNGEERAKGNILERFSAQQFPDLHSELNLSSLELGDSALYFCASSVGSMNEQFFGPGTRLTVL.

The rearrangement links TRBV4-3 to TRBJ2-5; D possibly corresponds to TRBD2 (5 bases). Germline V lookup: CDR1 LGHNA, CDR2 YSLEER. This CDR3 is built from 14 residues. Trimming removed 9 bases from V and 4 bases from J, with 18 bases in between. This CDR3 is CASSARLAAETQYF. The CDR3 DNA is TGCGCCAGTTCCGCGCGGCTAGCAGCAGAGACCCAGTACTTC.

This clone has a single count. This rearrangement joins TRBV9 to TRBJ2-7, with TRBD1 matching over 10 bases. V was pared by 2 bases and J by 7 bases, with 6 bases of the junction left unmatched. The CDR3 extends over 14 amino acids. The germline V gene has CDR1 SGDLS and CDR2 YYNGEE. DNA for the CDR3: TGTGCCAGCAGCGTTGGGACAGGGGTAATGGAGCAGTACTTC. Translated, it gives CASSVGTGVMEQYF.

The chain combines TRBV2 with TRBJ1-4, with 7 bases lining up with TRBD1. CDR1 SNHLY and CDR2 FYNNEI come from the germline V gene. V lost 4 bases and J lost 7; bases outside the gene matches: 3. The CDR3 totals 13 residues. The CDR3 reads CASSGTGAEKLFF. In DNA form, the CDR3 reads TGTGCCAGCAGTGGCACAGGGGCTGAAAAACTGTTTTTT.

This clone has at least ten counts. This sequence joins TRBV19 and TRBJ1-1; no clear D gene. Trimming removed 1 base from V and 5 bases from J, with 14 bases in between. This CDR3 region has 15 residues. Germline-derived CDR1 and CDR2 are LNHDA and SQIVND (reference sequence). CDR3 residues: CASSIALSGWTEAFF. CDR3 DNA sequence: TGTGCCAGTAGTATAGCCCTGAGCGGGTGGACTGAAGCTTTCTTT.

The chain links TRBV24-1 to TRBJ2-1; 8 nucleotides match TRBD2. Germline V gives CDR1 KGHDR, CDR2 SFDVKD. V was clipped by 2 bases and J by 0 bases; unmatched bases: 5. The CDR3 loop spans 17 amino acids. In DNA, the CDR3 is TGTGCCACCAGTGATTGGTCCAGCGGGAGCTCCTACAATGAGCAGTTCTTC. Protein product: CATSDWSSGSSYNEQFF.

This sequence joins TRBV2 and TRBJ2-7, with 8 positions matching TRBD1. Trimming at V came to 6 bases and at J to 6 bases, leaving 10 bases not matched to a gene. Per germline, CDR1 SNHLY and CDR2 FYNNEI. The CDR3 consists of 14 residues. CDR3 loop: CASSDRTGTSEQYF. The DNA for the CDR3 is TGTGCCAGCAGCGACCGGACAGGGACGAGCGAGCAGTACTTC. Looking up the rest from reference TRBV2 and TRBJ2-7 gives the full variable domain: EPEVTQTPSHQVTQMGQEVILRCVPISNHLYFYWYRQILGQKVEFLVSFYNNEISEKSEIFDDQFSVERPDGSNFTLKIRSTKLEDSAMYFCASSDRTGTSEQYFGPGTRLTVT.

CDR3 region: CATSDLHLATGEVSNQPQHF. In DNA, the CDR3 is TGTGCCACCAGTGACCTCCACCTTGCGACAGGAGAGGTGAGCAATCAGCCCCAGCATTTT. The chain links TRBV24-1 to TRBJ1-5, with a weak D call TRBD1 (6 bases). There are 20 residues in the CDR3. In germline, CDR1 is KGHDR, CDR2 SFDVKD. V was cut by 4 bases and J by 1 base, with 25 bases left in between.

The V and J genes are TRBV6-6 and TRBJ1-5; D ambiguous. The V end was cut by 0 bases, the J end by 4 bases, with 10 bases between. Per germline, CDR1 MNHNY and CDR2 SVGAGI (reference sequence). This CDR3 has 15 residues. This CDR3 is CASSYSAGPNQPQHF. For the CDR3, the DNA is TGTGCCAGCAGTTACTCGGCGGGTCCTAATCAGCCCCAGCATTTT.

The V gene is TRBV2, the J gene TRBJ2-4; TRBD2 aligns across 9 bases. This CDR3 is built from 13 residues. J gave up 7 bases and V 7 bases, and 5 bases lay outside the gene matches. Germline V lookup: CDR1 SNHLY, CDR2 FYNNEI. CDR3 loop: CASKVLAGNIQYF. As DNA, the CDR3 is TGTGCCAGCAAGGTCCTAGCGGGGAACATTCAGTACTTC.

The chain joins TRBV7-2 to TRBJ1-6, with 8 bases identical to TRBD1. Trimming took 2 bases from V and 7 from J; bases not matched to a gene: 4. Per germline, CDR1 SGHTA and CDR2 FQGNSA. The length of the CDR3 is 15 residues. This chain's CDR3 is CASSLQGALNSPLHF. The CDR3 DNA sequence: TGTGCCAGCAGCTTACAGGGGGCGCTCAATTCACCCCTCCACTTT. Full variable domain (missing parts from reference TRBV7-2 and TRBJ1-6): GAGVSQSPSNKVTEKGKDVELRCDPISGHTALYWYRQSLGQGLEFLIYFQGNSAPDKSGLPSDRFSAERTGGSVSTLTIQRTQQEDSAVYLCASSLQGALNSPLHFGNGTRLTVT.

The CDR3: CASSPLAGGPYEQYF. In DNA form, the CDR3 reads TGTGCCAGCAGTCCACTAGCGGGAGGGCCTTACGAGCAGTACTTC. The gene calls are TRBV28 and TRBJ2-7, with 13 nucleotides matching TRBD2. Germline CDR1 MDHEN, CDR2 SYDVKM. The junction had 5 bases not matched to a gene; V was cut back by 5 bases and J by 4 bases. This CDR3 spans 15 amino acids.

This clone was observed a handful of times. The chain joins TRBV7-3 to TRBJ1-1, with TRBD1 matching over 10 bases. The CDR3 is 13 amino acids. Germline V gene data show CDR1 as SGHTA and CDR2 as FQGTGA. The trim removed 5 bases at V and 5 bases at J, leaving 2 bases unmatched. In DNA, the CDR3 is TGTGCCAGCAGCCCGGGACAGGGGACTGAAGCTTTCTTT. It translates to CASSPGQGTEAFF.

CDR3 loop: CASSSDRFSGNTIYF. CDR3 bases: TGTGCCAGCAGCTCCGACAGGTTCTCTGGAAACACCATATATTTT. The V gene is TRBV5-6, the J gene TRBJ1-3, with a tentative D call TRBD1 (6 bases). V gave up 3 bases and J gave up 0 bases, with 10 bases separating them. Looked up from germline, CDR1 is SGHDT and CDR2 is YYEEEE. CDR3 size: 15 residues.

The J gene is TRBJ1-6, the V gene TRBV9; 7 bases are shared with TRBD1. V was clipped by 3 bases and J by 8 bases; unmatched bases: 5. In germline, CDR1 is SGDLS, CDR2 YYNGEE. There are 14 residues in the CDR3. CDR3 loop: CASSATGADSPLHF. The CDR3 DNA reads as TGTGCCAGCAGCGCAACAGGGGCGGATTCACCCCTCCACTTT.

This sequence joins TRBV7-2 and TRBJ2-7; D possibly corresponds to TRBD2 (6 bases). The germline V gene has CDR1 SGHTA and CDR2 FQGNSA. The V end lost 3 bases, the J end lost 5 bases, and 23 bases lay between the germline ends. The CDR3 totals 17 residues. The CDR3 coding sequence is TGTGCCAGCAGCTTTTCTTCGGAGACGGGAGAGGGGAACGAGCAGTACTTC. Translating gives CASSFSSETGEGNEQYF.

The genes are TRBV6-5 and TRBJ1-3; perhaps TRBD1 as D (6 bases). Per the germline V gene, CDR1 is MNHEY and CDR2 is SVGAGI. V lost 0 bases and J 1 base, leaving 10 bases between the germline ends. The CDR3 totals 16 residues. CDR3 region: CASSYSGGASGNTIYF. DNA of the CDR3: TGTGCCAGCAGTTACTCTGGGGGCGCGTCTGGAAACACCATATATTTT.

The chain joins TRBV9 to TRBJ2-5; tentatively, D is TRBD2 (5 bases). Trimming took 4 bases from V and 2 from J, leaving 15 bases between them. Germline values: CDR1 SGDLS, CDR2 YYNGEE. The CDR3 is 15 residues long. In nucleotides, the CDR3 is TGTGCCAGCAGCTCCCAAGCGGCGCTTCAAGAGACCCAGTACTTC. Translating it yields CASSSQAALQETQYF.